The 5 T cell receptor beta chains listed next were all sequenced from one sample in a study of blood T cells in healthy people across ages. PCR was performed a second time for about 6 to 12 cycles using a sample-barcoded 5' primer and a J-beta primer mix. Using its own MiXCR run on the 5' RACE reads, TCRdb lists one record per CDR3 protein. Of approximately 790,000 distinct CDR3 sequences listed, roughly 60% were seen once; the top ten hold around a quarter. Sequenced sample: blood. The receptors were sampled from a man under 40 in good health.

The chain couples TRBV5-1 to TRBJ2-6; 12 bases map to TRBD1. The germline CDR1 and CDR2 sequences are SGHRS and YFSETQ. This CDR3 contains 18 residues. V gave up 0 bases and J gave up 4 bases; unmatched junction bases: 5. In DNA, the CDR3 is TGCGCCAGCAGCTTGGAGGGACAGGGGGCTCCGGGGGCCAACGTCCTGACTTTC. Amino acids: CASSLEGQGAPGANVLTF.

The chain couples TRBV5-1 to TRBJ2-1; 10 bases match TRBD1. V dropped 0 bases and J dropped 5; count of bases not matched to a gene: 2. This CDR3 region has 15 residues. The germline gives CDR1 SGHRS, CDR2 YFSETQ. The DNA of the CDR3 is TGCGCCAGCAGCTTGGGGACAGGGGGGAACAATGAGCAGTTCTTC. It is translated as CASSLGTGGNNEQFF. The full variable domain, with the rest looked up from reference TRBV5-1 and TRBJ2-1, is KAGVTQTPRYLIKTRGQQVTLSCSPISGHRSVSWYQQTPGQGLQFLFEYFSETQRNKGNFPGRFSGRQFSNSRSEMNVSTLELGDSALYLCASSLGTGGNNEQFFGPGTRLTVL.

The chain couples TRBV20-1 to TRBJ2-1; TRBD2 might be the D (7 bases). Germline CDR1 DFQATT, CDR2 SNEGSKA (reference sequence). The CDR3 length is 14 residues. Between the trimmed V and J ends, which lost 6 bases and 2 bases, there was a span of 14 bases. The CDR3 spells CSAPRRGPYNEQFF. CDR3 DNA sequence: TGCAGTGCCCCCCGGCGGGGGCCCTACAATGAGCAGTTCTTC.

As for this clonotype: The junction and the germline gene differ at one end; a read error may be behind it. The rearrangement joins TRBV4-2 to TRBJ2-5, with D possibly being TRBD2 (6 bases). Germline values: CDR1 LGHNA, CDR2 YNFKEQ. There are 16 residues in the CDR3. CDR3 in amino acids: CAGSRRRRGTQETQYF. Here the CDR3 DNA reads TGTGCCGGCAGCCGCCGCCGGCGGGGTACCCAAGAGACCCAGTACTTC.

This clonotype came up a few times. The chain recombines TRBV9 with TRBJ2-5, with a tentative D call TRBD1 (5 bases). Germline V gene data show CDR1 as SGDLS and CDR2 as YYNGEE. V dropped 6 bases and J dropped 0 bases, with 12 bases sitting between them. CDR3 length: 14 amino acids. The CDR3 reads CASNSQGDQETQYF. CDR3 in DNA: TGTGCCAGCAATTCTCAAGGGGACCAAGAGACCCAGTACTTC.